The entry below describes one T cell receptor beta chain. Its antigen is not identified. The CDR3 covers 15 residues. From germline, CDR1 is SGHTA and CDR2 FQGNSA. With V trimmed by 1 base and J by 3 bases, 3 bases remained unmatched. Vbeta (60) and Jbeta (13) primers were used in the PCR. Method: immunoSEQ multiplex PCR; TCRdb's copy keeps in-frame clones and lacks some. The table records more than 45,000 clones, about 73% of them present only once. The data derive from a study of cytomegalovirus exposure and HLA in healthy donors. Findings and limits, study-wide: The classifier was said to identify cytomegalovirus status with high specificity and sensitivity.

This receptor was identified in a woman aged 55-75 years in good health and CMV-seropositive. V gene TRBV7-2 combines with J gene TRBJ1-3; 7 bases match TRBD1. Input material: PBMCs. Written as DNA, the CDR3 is TGTGCCAGCAGCTTAGAGGGGACAGTTGGAAACACCATATATTTT. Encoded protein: CASSLEGTVGNTIYF.